A selection of T cell receptor beta chains follows, all from one sample in a study of CD8+CD57+ T cells in acquired aplastic anemia. TCRdb itself ran the reads through MiXCR, one entry per CDR3 protein. The table shows fewer than 200,000 distinct CDR3 sequences, with 40% to 55% occurring only once. Sequencing was performed on sorted CD4+, CD8+, or CD8+CD57+ T cells (not recorded which) from PBMCs. These receptors originate from a human donor with aplastic anemia. CDR3s include the opening cysteine and the closing phenylalanine or tryptophan. The D gene is left open where the match is weak. Part of the rows lack a size; the others show once, few, many or a class for expanded clones.

d_gene | abundance | j_gene | len | v_gene | CDR3nt | CDR3aa
TRBD1 | NA | TRBJ1-1 | 14 | TRBV2 | TGTGCCAGCAGGTCACAGGGGACTGGAACTGAAGCTTTCTTT | CASRSQGTGTEAFF
TRBD2 | NA | TRBJ2-5 | 15 | TRBV18 | TGTGCCAGCTCACTCCGGGACTACTCCCCCGAGACCCAGTACTTC | CASSLRDYSPETQYF
NA | many | TRBJ1-5 | 14 | TRBV5-1 | TGCGCCAGCAGCCTCGGGGCGCCGTCGGAGCCCCAGCATTTT | CASSLGAPSEPQHF
NA | NA | TRBJ1-4 | 12 | TRBV19 | TGTGCCAGTAGTCGAAGTAGGGGCAGACTGTTTTTT | CASSRSRGRLFF
NA | once | TRBJ1-1 | 14 | TRBV15 | TGTGCCACCAGCAGAGATGGCCGGACAGCGGAAGCTTTCTTT | CATSRDGRTAEAFF
TRBD1 | NA | TRBJ1-1 | 15 | TRBV9 | TGTGCCAGCAGCGTCCAGGGACAGATGAACACTGAAGCTTTCTTT | CASSVQGQMNTEAFF
NA | few | TRBJ1-2 | 13 | TRBV20-1 | TGCAGTGCTAGTTCCCCGGACAACGAGGGCTACACCTTC | CSASSPDNEGYTF
NA | many | TRBJ2-7 | 13 | TRBV19 | TGTGCCAGTAGTACCACGACTAAAGAAGAGCAGTACTTC | CASSTTTKEEQYF
TRBD1 | few | TRBJ2-5 | 15 | TRBV24-1 | TGTGCCACCAGTGATTCAAGGACAGGGGTAGAGACCCAGTACTTC | CATSDSRTGVETQYF
TRBD2 | many | TRBJ2-1 | 14 | TRBV7-7 | TGTGCCAGCAGTTTGGGAGGGCCGGGGAATGAGCAGTTCTTC | CASSLGGPGNEQFF
TRBD1 | NA | TRBJ1-1 | 15 | TRBV3-1 | TGTGCCAGCAGCCTCGGACAAGGACAGGGTGAGGAAGCTTTCTTT | CASSLGQGQGEEAFF
NA | NA | TRBJ1-1 | 11 | TRBV12-3/TRBV12-4 | TGTGCCAGCAGCCGGACATTTGAAGCTTTCTTT | CASSRTFEAFF
NA | NA | TRBJ2-2 | 17 | TRBV18 | TGTGCCAGCTCACCAATCAGTGGAGGGAGTGACACCGGGGAGCTGTTTTTT | CASSPISGGSDTGELFF
TRBD1 | many | TRBJ1-1 | 15 | TRBV5-1 | TGCGCCAGCAGCTTGCAGGGACAGGGTTTCACTGAAGCTTTCTTT | CASSLQGQGFTEAFF
TRBD2 | many | TRBJ2-2 | 15 | TRBV19 | TGTGCCAGTAGTGAGACTAGCGGGGGGGTCGGGGAGCTGTTTTTT | CASSETSGGVGELFF
NA | many | TRBJ2-3 | 17 | TRBV11-2 | TGTGCCAGCAGCTTAGAGAGGCCCCGGGACAAAACAGATACGCAGTATTTT | CASSLERPRDKTDTQYF
TRBD2 | many | TRBJ2-2 | 18 | TRBV11-2 | TGTGCCAGCAGCTTAGTGACTAGCGGGGGCCAGAACACCGGGGAGCTGTTTTTT | CASSLVTSGGQNTGELFF
NA | NA | TRBJ2-2 | 15 | TRBV11-2 | TGTGCCAGCAGCACCGGGGTTCTTGACACCGGGGAGCTGTTTTTT | CASSTGVLDTGELFF
TRBD1 | NA | TRBJ1-5 | 15 | TRBV2 | TGTGCCAGCAGAGCTCCGGGACAGGGGAATCAGCCCCAGCATTTT | CASRAPGQGNQPQHF
TRBD1 | NA | TRBJ1-1 | 14 | TRBV2 | TGTGCCAGCAAGACAGGGGGCCTTGGGGCTGAAGCTTTCTTT | CASKTGGLGAEAFF
NA | NA | TRBJ1-6 | 14 | TRBV2 | TGTGCCAGCAAGATACAACAGGGACCGTTACCCCTCCACTTT | CASKIQQGPLPLHF
TRBD2 | few | TRBJ2-3 | 15 | TRBV4-2 | TGTGCCAGCAGCCACACTAGCGCGAGCACAGATACGCAGTATTTT | CASSHTSASTDTQYF
TRBD1 | many | TRBJ2-5 | 14 | TRBV6-1 | TGTGCCAGCAGTAACCGACAGGGGTGGGAGACCCAGTACTTC | CASSNRQGWETQYF
TRBD1 | many | TRBJ1-6 | 15 | TRBV12-3/TRBV12-4 | TGTGCCAGCAGTGTCCAGGGACAGGGAAATTCACCCCTCCACTTT | CASSVQGQGNSPLHF
NA | few | TRBJ2-5 | 13 | TRBV18 | TGTGCCAGCTCACCAGGATTCCAAGAGACCCAGTACTTC | CASSPGFQETQYF
NA | many | TRBJ2-3 | 15 | TRBV7-6 | TGTGCCAGCAGCGTTCAAAGAGGGAACACAGATACGCAGTATTTT | CASSVQRGNTDTQYF
NA | few | TRBJ1-1 | 15 | TRBV7-9 | TGTGCCAGCAGCTTAGCGCAGGGAACGAACACTGAAGCTTTCTTT | CASSLAQGTNTEAFF
NA | NA | TRBJ1-1 | 14 | TRBV29-1 | TGCAGCGTTGGGGACGGAGTAATGAACACTGAAGCTTTCTTT | CSVGDGVMNTEAFF
TRBD2 | NA | TRBJ2-7 | 14 | TRBV20-1 | TGCAGTGCTAGAACTAGCGGGGGGGTCTACGAGCAGTACTTC | CSARTSGGVYEQYF